The present TCR beta chain was sequenced within a study of glioma-infiltrating T cells. This clonotype has more than one count but fewer than ten. TCR alpha and beta CDR3 regions were amplified from RNA using iRepertoire nested multiplex PCR. In TCRdb, the multiplex PCR reads were re-called with MiXCR into one record per CDR3 protein. Among roughly 120,000 distinct CDR3 sequences listed, approximately 23% were seen once. Germline V gene lookup returns CDR1 SNHLY and CDR2 FYNNEI. V trimming: 6 bases; J trimming: 0 bases; junction bases outside the gene matches: 5. The CDR3 is 15 residues long. The source of this sequence is a human donor with low-grade glioma or glioblastoma, undergoing nonglioma brain surgery, or in good health (not recorded which). Sequencing used glioma tissue, nonneoplastic brain tissue, or PBMCs (not recorded which). The V gene is TRBV2, the J gene TRBJ2-3; the match to TRBD1 covers 8 bases. CDR3 residues: CASSRGQGSTDTQYF. CDR3 DNA: TGTGCCAGCAGCCGCGGACAGGGTAGCACAGATACGCAGTATTTT.